These 24 T cell receptor beta chains were all obtained from the same sample, sequenced in a study of molecular identifiers for immune sequencing clone quantification. Using its own MiXCR run on the PCR reads, TCRdb lists one record per CDR3 protein. The profile shows over 70,000 distinct CDR3 sequences, 20% to 25% of them singletons. The sequencing sample was made of naive CD8+ T cells from blood, with Jurkat cell RNA spiked in. Specified subset: FACS-sorted CD8+CD4-CCR7+CD45RA+ naive T cells. The receptor set was obtained from a human donor in good health. Some libraries in this study had Jurkat cell RNA spiked in.

On this clonotype itself: A much larger clone is a single base away; this may be a read error. This likely comes from a read error, as the CDR3 has no conserved phenylalanine or tryptophan at its end. This chain joins TRBV12-5 and TRBJ2-7, with D perhaps TRBD1 (5 bases). V lost 2 bases to trimming and J lost 6 bases, with 8 bases between them. The length of the CDR3 is 12 residues. Germline V gene data show CDR1 as LGHNT and CDR2 as FRNRAP. CDR3 sequence (DNA): TGTGCTAGTGGTTTGCATGGGGCCGAGCAGTACCTC. Protein product: CASGLHGAEQYL.

This clonotype was seen ten or more times. The chain combines TRBV27 with TRBJ2-7; the match to TRBD2 covers 8 bases. Germline V gene lookup returns CDR1 MNHEY and CDR2 SMNVEV (reference sequence). The CDR3 consists of 13 residues. The junction had 4 bases not matched to a gene; V was cut back by 5 bases and J by 4 bases. The CDR3 sequence is CASSHGGAYEQYF. CDR3 DNA: TGTGCCAGCAGTCACGGGGGGGCGTACGAGCAGTACTTC.

This clonotype occurred many times. The rearrangement joins TRBV4-1 to TRBJ1-1; D is unresolved. This CDR3 is 14 amino acids long. The germline CDR1 and CDR2 sequences are MGHRA and YSYEKL. The V end lost 0 bases, the J end lost 5 bases, and 10 bases lay between the germline ends. CDR3 protein: CASSQEPSRTEAFF. The CDR3 DNA reads as TGCGCCAGCAGCCAAGAGCCCAGCAGGACTGAAGCTTTCTTT.

Concerning this clonotype: The junction shows a germline mismatch at one end, possibly a read error. V is TRBV5-1 and J is TRBJ2-2, with D possibly matching TRBD2 (6 bases). The CDR3 has 14 amino acids. Germline assignment: CDR1 SGHRS and CDR2 YFSETQ. CDR3 nucleotide sequence: TGCGCCAGCAGCTTCGGGGAACGAACCGGGGGGCTGTTTTTT. It encodes CASSFGERTGGLFF.

This clonotype has just a few counts. The J gene is TRBJ2-5, the V gene TRBV11-2, with TRBD2 identical over 9 bases. The CDR3 covers 16 residues. The ends lost 5 bases at V and 1 base at J; junction bases unmatched: 8. Germline-derived CDR1 and CDR2 are SGHAT and FQNNGV. The CDR3 region has the DNA TGTGCCAGCAGCACCGGGACTAGCCCCTCCCAAGAGACCCAGTACTTC. It encodes CASSTGTSPSQETQYF.

CDR3 region: CASSSLAGGPVDTQYF. DNA of the CDR3: TGTGCCAGCAGCAGCCTAGCGGGGGGGCCTGTAGATACGCAGTATTTT. The chain carries TRBV9 and TRBJ2-3, with TRBD2 matching over 12 bases. Germline CDR1 and CDR2: SGDLS and YYNGEE. The junction had 8 bases not matched to a gene; V was cut back by 4 bases and J by 5 bases. This CDR3 has 16 amino acids.

This clonotype was seen just once. The V call is TRBV19, the J call TRBJ2-7, with 11 positions matching TRBD1. V trimming: 4 bases; J trimming: 6 bases; junction bases outside the gene matches: 8. The germline CDR1 and CDR2 sequences are LNHDA and SQIVND (reference sequence). The CDR3 has 15 residues. The CDR3 nucleotides read TGTGCCAGTAGTAGGGACAGGGGGTTCGGCGGCGAGCAGTACTTC. Translated: CASSRDRGFGGEQYF.

On this clonotype itself: Being one base from a much bigger clone, this may be a read error. The chain couples TRBV2 to TRBJ2-3; the match to TRBD1 covers 9 bases. After removal of 6 bases from V and 6 bases from J, the junction contained 7 bases not matched to a gene. CDR3 size: 14 residues. Germline CDR1 SNHLY, CDR2 FYNNEI. CDR3 nucleotides: TGTGCCAGCAGACCGGGACAGGGCCGGGATACGCAGTATTTT. Amino acid sequence: CASRPGQGRDTQYF.

The V gene is TRBV28, the J gene TRBJ2-1; D not resolved. The CDR3 is made up of 15 amino acids. From germline, CDR1 is MDHEN and CDR2 SYDVKM. The germline V and J ends were trimmed by 3 bases and 2 bases, with 11 bases remaining between them. The CDR3 nucleotides read TGTGCCAGCAGTTTCGGTCGCCCGCCCTACAATGAGCAGTTCTTC. Translating it yields CASSFGRPPYNEQFF.

This clonotype was detected only once. A read error may produce the germline difference seen at one junction end. The chain recombines TRBV7-9 with TRBJ2-7, with unresolved D. The CDR3 runs 16 residues. CDR1 SEHNR and CDR2 FQNEAQ come from the germline V gene (reference sequence). CDR3 sequence reads: CASSLEYGSSSCEQYF. CDR3 coding DNA: TGTGCCAGCAGCTTAGAGTACGGCAGCAGCTCCTGCGAGCAGTACTTC.

The chain links TRBV4-1 to TRBJ2-1, with unresolved D. CDR1 is MGHRA, CDR2 YSYEKL, per germline. Trimming pared 0 bases from V and 13 bases from J, leaving 13 bases between. This CDR3 is built from 13 residues. The CDR3 DNA is TGCGCCAGCAGCCAAGATGCAGCACCGGTACAGTTCTTC. Protein product: CASSQDAAPVQFF.

This clonotype was picked up a small number of times. The V and J genes are TRBV27 and TRBJ2-7; weak D call: TRBD1 (5 bases). Per germline, CDR1 MNHEY and CDR2 SMNVEV (reference sequence). V dropped 4 bases and J dropped 1 base, with 14 bases sitting between them. This CDR3 is 15 amino acids long. The CDR3 reads CASSSSQGPSYEQYF. CDR3 bases: TGTGCCAGCAGTTCATCCCAGGGTCCATCCTACGAGCAGTACTTC.

The chain employs TRBV28 and TRBJ1-1; perhaps TRBD1 as D (5 bases). The germline CDR1 and CDR2 sequences are MDHEN and SYDVKM. This CDR3 contains 16 residues. V was clipped by 4 bases and J by 6 bases, with 21 bases between them. The CDR3 region is CASSYRYRALLPEAFF. The CDR3 DNA follows: TGTGCCAGCAGTTACAGGTACCGGGCCCTGTTGCCTGAAGCTTTCTTT.

In regard to this clonotype: This may be a read error: a much more frequent sequence differs by one nucleotide. J is TRBJ2-2 and V is TRBV24-1, with D possibly matching TRBD2 (6 bases). The CDR3 has 13 amino acids. Per germline, CDR1 KGHDR and CDR2 SFDVKD. CDR3 in amino acids: CATMYGGSGEPFF. The DNA for the CDR3 is TGTGCCACCATGTATGGAGGGTCCGGGGAGCCGTTTTTT.

This clonotype has a handful of counts. The chain recombines TRBV19 with TRBJ2-7; D is unresolved. Trimming removed 6 bases from V and 5 bases from J, with 14 bases in between. CDR1 and CDR2 (germline): LNHDA, SQIVND (reference sequence). CDR3 length: 13 amino acids. CDR3 region: CASSPGWGHEQYF. CDR3 nucleotide sequence: TGTGCCAGTAGCCCCGGGTGGGGTCACGAGCAGTACTTC.

There are many counts of this clonotype. V usage is TRBV30 and J usage is TRBJ1-1; D gene ambiguous. The germline gives CDR1 GTSNPN, CDR2 SVGIG (reference sequence). Trimming removed 2 bases from V and 1 base from J, with 8 bases in between. The CDR3 consists of 13 residues. Here the CDR3 DNA reads TGTGCCTGGAGTCAAGGAGGGAACACTGAAGCTTTCTTT. This gives the protein CAWSQGGNTEAFF.

This clonotype occurred a few times. This sequence joins TRBV4-1 and TRBJ1-1; 12 nucleotides agree with TRBD1. V lost 3 bases to trimming and J lost 0 bases; unmatched junction nucleotides: 5. In germline, CDR1 is MGHRA, CDR2 YSYEKL. This CDR3 has 17 residues. CDR3 nucleotides: TGCGCCAGCAGCCAGAGGGGACAGGGGGCACTGAACACTGAAGCTTTCTTT. Its protein product is CASSQRGQGALNTEAFF.

This clonotype came up many times. The chain recombines TRBV7-9 with TRBJ1-5; 7 nucleotides line up with TRBD1. Germline lookup yields CDR1 SEHNR and CDR2 FQNEAQ (reference sequence). V gave up 4 bases and J gave up 7 bases; unmatched junction bases: 10. This CDR3 is 15 amino acids long. The CDR3 nucleotides read TGTGCCAGCAGCTCCGACAGGGCGTCTGGGCAGCCCCAGCATTTT. Protein sequence: CASSSDRASGQPQHF. Drawing the rest from reference TRBV7-9 and TRBJ1-5, the complete variable domain is DTGVSQNPRHKITKRGQNVTFRCDPISEHNRLYWYRQTLGQGPEFLTYFQNEAQLEKSRLLSDRFSAERPKGSFSTLEIQRTEQGDSAMYLCASSSDRASGQPQHFGDGTRLSIL.

This clonotype was observed at least ten times. The rearrangement uses TRBV7-9 and TRBJ1-6, with D unclear. V was trimmed by 4 bases and J by 9 bases, leaving 7 bases between them. The CDR3 spans 12 residues. The germline V gene has CDR1 SEHNR and CDR2 FQNEAQ (reference sequence). As DNA, the CDR3 is TGTGCCAGCAGCTGGGAGTCTTCACCCCTCCACTTT. Protein sequence: CASSWESSPLHF.

In its sample, this clonotype was seen many times. V gene TRBV19 combines with J gene TRBJ1-1; 9 bases line up with TRBD1. Germline CDR1 reads LNHDA; CDR2 reads SQIVND (reference sequence). V was pared by 4 bases and J by 4 bases, with 4 bases of the junction left unmatched. The length of the CDR3 is 14 residues. CDR3 region: CASSTTGGITEAFF. DNA of the CDR3: TGTGCCAGTAGTACTACAGGGGGCATCACTGAAGCTTTCTTT.

This clonotype was recorded many times. The chain links TRBV27 to TRBJ1-5; D unresolved. This CDR3 contains 13 residues. The V gene lost 6 bases and the J gene lost 0 bases, with 6 bases spanning the gap. Per the germline V gene, CDR1 is MNHEY and CDR2 is SMNVEV (reference sequence). The CDR3 protein is CASSQFSNQPQHF. The CDR3 region has the DNA TGTGCCAGCAGCCAGTTTAGCAATCAGCCCCAGCATTTT.

Ten or more counts support this clonotype. The chain uses TRBV5-1 and TRBJ2-1; 8 bases are a match to TRBD2. The germline CDR1 and CDR2 sequences are SGHRS and YFSETQ. Trimming cost V 2 bases and J 4 bases; bases outside gene matches: 2. This CDR3 comprises 14 residues. The CDR3, as DNA: TGCGCCAGCAGCTTCGCTAGCGGGTACAATGAGCAGTTCTTC. This gives the protein CASSFASGYNEQFF.

The chain employs TRBV23-1 and TRBJ2-4; 10 positions agree with TRBD1. TRBV23-1 falls under the ORF class, with uncertain function. The CDR3 totals 20 residues. Trimming took 0 bases from V and 3 from J; bases not matched to a gene: 14. CDR3 in DNA: TGCGCCAGCAGTCAATCGGAATTGGAGATGAGGACAGGGGGCAAAAACATTCAGTACTTC. This translates into CASSQSELEMRTGGKNIQYF.

This clonotype was detected many times. This chain joins TRBV29-1 and TRBJ2-7; D is undetermined. The germline V and J ends were trimmed by 7 bases and 7 bases, with 11 bases remaining between them. Germline V CDR1 and CDR2: SQVTM, ANQGSEA. CDR3 length equals 10 residues. CDR3 sequence: CSASSGEQYF. Written as DNA, the CDR3 is TGCAGCGCCAGCTCCGGGGAGCAGTACTTC.